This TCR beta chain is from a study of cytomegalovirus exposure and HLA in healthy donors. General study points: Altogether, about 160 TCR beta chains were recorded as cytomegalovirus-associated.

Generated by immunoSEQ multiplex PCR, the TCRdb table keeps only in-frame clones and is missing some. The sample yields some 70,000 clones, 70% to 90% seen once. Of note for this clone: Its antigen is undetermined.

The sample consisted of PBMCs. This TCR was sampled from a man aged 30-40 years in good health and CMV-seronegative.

CDR3 sequence: CATQDDSVTYEQYV. CDR3 bases: TGTGCCACTCAAGACGATAGCGTAACTTACGAGCAGTACGTC. This chain links TRBV10-3 with TRBJ2-7; TRBD2 might be the D (5 bases). Between the trimmed V and J ends, which lost 10 bases and 4 bases, there was a span of 20 bases. CDR3 size: 14 residues. Germline V gene lookup returns CDR1 ENHRY and CDR2 SYGVKD.